Presented here are 17 T cell receptor beta chains from one specimen sequenced in a study of shared clonotypes between healthy human individuals. Sequencing was performed with immunoSEQ multiplex PCR; in TCRdb, only in-frame clones are kept and a portion is missing. The sample holds around 1.1 million clones; around three quarters are singletons and the top ten take roughly 0.9%. The specimen was memory CD4+ T cells from PBMCs. Subset meaning: CD45RA-negative fraction. The source of these receptors is a man younger than 30 in good health. Some clones in this sample may be carry-over from other donors' samples.

The rearrangement uses TRBV9 and TRBJ2-2; TRBD2 is a possible D gene (5 bases). Trimming removed 4 bases at V and 0 bases at J, with 13 bases between. This CDR3 has 16 amino acids. Germline CDR1 is SGDLS and CDR2 is YYNGEE. CDR3 nucleotides: TGTGCCAGCAGCCCCATGATAGCGCCGAACACCGGGGAGCTGTTTTTT. Translation: CASSPMIAPNTGELFF.

The chain combines TRBV7-7 with TRBJ2-1; D might be TRBD1 (5 bases). V dropped 3 bases and J dropped 9 bases, with 15 bases sitting between them. CDR3 length equals 14 residues. Germline CDR1 and CDR2: SSHAT and FNYEAQ (reference sequence). The CDR3 coding sequence is TGTGCCAGCAGCTTGGCGCAGGGCTTCGGTGAGCAGTTCTTC. This sequence encodes CASSLAQGFGEQFF.

This chain joins TRBV9 and TRBJ2-7; D ambiguous. This CDR3 region has 14 residues. Trimming removed 4 bases at V and 1 base at J, with 12 bases between. Germline V gives CDR1 SGDLS, CDR2 YYNGEE. This CDR3 is CASSKDGFSYEQYF. DNA of the CDR3: TGTGCCAGCAGCAAGGACGGGTTTTCCTACGAGCAGTACTTC.

The chain joins TRBV6-4 to TRBJ2-1; D is uncertain. The ends were cut back, 4 bases at V and 0 bases at J, with 7 bases in the middle. The CDR3 has 14 residues. Germline V lookup: CDR1 MRHNA, CDR2 SNTAGT. The CDR3: CASSVRYSYNEQFF. As DNA, the CDR3 is TGTGCCAGCAGTGTGAGATACTCCTACAATGAGCAGTTCTTC.

This clone was detected only a few times. This sequence joins TRBV10-3 and TRBJ1-1; possibly TRBD1 for D (5 bases). The CDR3 covers 12 residues. V was pared by 6 bases and J by 4 bases, with 9 bases between. The germline CDR1 and CDR2 sequences are ENHRY and SYGVKD. The CDR3 protein is CAIRDGGTEAFF. CDR3 coding DNA: TGTGCCATCAGGGACGGGGGCACTGAAGCTTTCTTT.

The chain is built from TRBV5-1 and TRBJ2-2; D not certain. Germline values: CDR1 SGHRS, CDR2 YFSETQ. Trimming left V 1 base short and J 6 bases short, with 16 bases between. The CDR3 has 16 residues. CDR3 in DNA: TGCGCCAGCAGCTTGAACCCGGGCCCCGAATCCGGGGAGCTGTTTTTT. Its protein product is CASSLNPGPESGELFF.

The CDR3 DNA is TGTGCCAGCAGTTACCCGAGTCTTGGGACTGAAGCTTTCTTT. It translates to CASSYPSLGTEAFF. The rearrangement joins TRBV6-5 to TRBJ1-1, with D unresolved. The CDR3 loop spans 14 amino acids. CDR1 MNHEY and CDR2 SVGAGI come from the germline V gene. V dropped 2 bases and J dropped 5 bases, with 12 bases sitting between them.

The V call is TRBV7-3, the J call TRBJ2-3; TRBD1 matches 10 bases. CDR3 size: 16 residues. Germline values: CDR1 SGHTA, CDR2 FQGTGA. The trim removed 1 base at V and 5 bases at J, leaving 6 bases unmatched. The CDR3 nucleotides are TGTGCCAGCAGCTTAAACCTGGGACAGGGGATAGATACGCAGTATTTT. Translating gives CASSLNLGQGIDTQYF.

The chain carries TRBV29-1 and TRBJ2-5; 8 bases align to TRBD1. CDR1 SQVTM and CDR2 ANQGSEA come from the germline V gene. With V trimmed by 3 bases and J by 6 bases, 6 bases remained unmatched. This CDR3 comprises 13 residues. CDR3 sequence reads: CSVDPQGAKTQYF. Written as DNA, the CDR3 is TGCAGCGTTGACCCCCAGGGGGCGAAGACCCAGTACTTC.

The V gene is TRBV18, the J gene TRBJ2-6; D not certain. With 3 bases removed from V and 1 base from J, the gap between germline ends came to 4 bases. Germline V lookup: CDR1 KGHSH, CDR2 LQKENI. The CDR3 length is 14 residues. CDR3 region: CASSPESGANVLTF. The CDR3, as DNA: TGTGCCAGCTCACCGGAATCTGGGGCCAACGTCCTGACTTTC.

On this clone itself: This may be a read error: a much more frequent sequence differs by one nucleotide. In the same sample, other DNA sequences code for this CDR3. The rearrangement joins TRBV7-3 to TRBJ1-1, with D hard to call. V lost 2 bases and J 1 base, leaving 5 bases between the germline ends. This CDR3 comprises 13 residues. The germline CDR1 and CDR2 sequences are SGHTA and FQGTGA. The CDR3 DNA is TGTGCCAGCAGCTTACGACAGAACACTGAAGCTTTCTTT. This encodes CASSLRQNTEAFF. Filled out from reference TRBV7-3 and TRBJ1-1, the complete variable domain reads GAGVSQTPSNKVTEKGKYVELRCDPISGHTALYWYRQSLGQGPEFLIYFQGTGAADDSGLPNDRFFAVRPEGSVSTLKIQRTERGDSAVYLCASSLRQNTEAFFGQGTRLTVV.

The chain carries TRBV4-1 and TRBJ1-1, with 9 bases that match TRBD1. V gave up 4 bases and J gave up 4 bases; unmatched junction bases: 10. Germline-derived CDR1 and CDR2 are MGHRA and YSYEKL. The CDR3 is made up of 16 amino acids. Here the CDR3 DNA reads TGCGCCAGCAGCCCTGCTACCGGGACAGGGAGCACTGAAGCTTTCTTT. It codes for CASSPATGTGSTEAFF.

The chain links TRBV7-9 to TRBJ2-1; 7 nucleotides match TRBD2. The germline V gene encodes CDR1 SEHNR and CDR2 FQNEAQ (reference sequence). Trimming cost V 4 bases and J 0 bases; bases outside gene matches: 3. The CDR3 loop spans 15 amino acids. CDR3 sequence: CASSWDYSSYNEQFF. CDR3 DNA: TGTGCCAGCAGCTGGGACTATAGCTCCTACAATGAGCAGTTCTTC.

This chain connects TRBV7-2 to TRBJ2-1; TRBD2 is a possible D gene (6 bases). CDR3 length: 15 amino acids. Germline loops: CDR1 SGHTA, CDR2 FQGNSA. The V and J ends lost 2 bases and 3 bases respectively, with 11 bases between them. The CDR3 DNA follows: TGTGCCAGCAGCTTAATAGCGGACTTCTACAATGAGCAGTTCTTC. As protein: CASSLIADFYNEQFF.

The chain recombines TRBV13 with TRBJ2-2; maybe TRBD2 (6 bases). The CDR3 runs 17 residues. In germline, CDR1 is PRHDT, CDR2 FYEKMQ (reference sequence). Trimming cost V 0 bases and J 3 bases, with 14 bases left between them. CDR3 coding DNA: TGTGCCAGCAGCTTAGGTCGGGGGAGTGATTACACCGGGGAGCTGTTTTTT. Its protein is CASSLGRGSDYTGELFF.

The genes are TRBV5-4 and TRBJ1-1, with 7 bases identical to TRBD1. CDR1 and CDR2 from the germline V gene are SGHNT and YYREEE (reference sequence). The CDR3 runs to 16 residues. V was pared by 3 bases and J by 2 bases, with 10 bases of the junction left unmatched. The CDR3 spells CASSWRPGGANTEAFF. The CDR3 region has the DNA TGTGCCAGCAGCTGGCGACCAGGGGGGGCAAACACTGAAGCTTTCTTT.

The rearrangement links TRBV5-8 to TRBJ1-4; the match to TRBD1 covers 8 bases. Germline V CDR1 and CDR2: SGHTS, YDEGEE. CDR3 size: 19 residues. V was clipped by 1 base and J by 0 bases; unmatched bases: 11. The CDR3 reads CASSLKGTGGVATNEKLFF. DNA of the CDR3: TGTGCCAGCAGCTTGAAGGGGACAGGCGGCGTCGCAACTAATGAAAAACTGTTTTTT. Full variable domain (remainder filled in from reference TRBV5-8 and TRBJ1-4): EAGVTQSPTHLIKTRGQQATLRCSPISGHTSVYWYQQALGLGLQFLLWYDEGEERNRGNFPPRFSGRQFPNYSSELNVNALELEDSALYLCASSLKGTGGVATNEKLFFGSGTQLSVL.